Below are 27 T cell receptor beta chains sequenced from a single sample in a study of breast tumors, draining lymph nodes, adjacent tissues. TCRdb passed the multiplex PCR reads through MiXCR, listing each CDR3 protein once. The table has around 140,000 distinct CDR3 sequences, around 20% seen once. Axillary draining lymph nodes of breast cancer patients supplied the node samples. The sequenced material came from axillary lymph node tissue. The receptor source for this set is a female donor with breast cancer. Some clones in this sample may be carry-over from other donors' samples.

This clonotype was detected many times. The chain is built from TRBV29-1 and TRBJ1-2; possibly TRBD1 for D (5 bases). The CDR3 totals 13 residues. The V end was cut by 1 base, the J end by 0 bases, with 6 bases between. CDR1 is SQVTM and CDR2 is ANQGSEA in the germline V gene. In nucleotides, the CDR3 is TGCAGCGTTGAAGGACAGCCTAACTATGGCTACACCTTC. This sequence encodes CSVEGQPNYGYTF.

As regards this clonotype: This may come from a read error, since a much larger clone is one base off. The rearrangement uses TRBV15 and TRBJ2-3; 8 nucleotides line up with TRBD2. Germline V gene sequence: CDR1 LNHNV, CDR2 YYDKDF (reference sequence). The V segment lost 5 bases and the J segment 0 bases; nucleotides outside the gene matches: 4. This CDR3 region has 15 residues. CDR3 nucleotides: TGTGCCACCAGCGGAACTAGCGGAAGCACAGATACGCAGTATTTT. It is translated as CATSGTSGSTDTQYF.

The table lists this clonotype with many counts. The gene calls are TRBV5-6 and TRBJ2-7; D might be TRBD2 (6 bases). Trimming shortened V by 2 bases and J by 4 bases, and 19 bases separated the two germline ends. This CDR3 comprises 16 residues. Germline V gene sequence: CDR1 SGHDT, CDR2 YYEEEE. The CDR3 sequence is CASSFLSSGANYEQYF. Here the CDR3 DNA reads TGTGCCAGCAGCTTCCTGAGTAGCGGCGCCAATTACGAGCAGTACTTC.

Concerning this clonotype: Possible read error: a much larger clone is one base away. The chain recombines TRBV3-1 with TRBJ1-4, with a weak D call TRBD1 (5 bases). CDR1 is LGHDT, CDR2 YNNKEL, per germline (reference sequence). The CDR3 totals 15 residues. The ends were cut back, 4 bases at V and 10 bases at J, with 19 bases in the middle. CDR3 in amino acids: CASSPRGGTGGKLFF. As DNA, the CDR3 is TGTGCCAGCAGCCCCCGGGGGGGGACGGGAGGAAAACTGTTTTTT.

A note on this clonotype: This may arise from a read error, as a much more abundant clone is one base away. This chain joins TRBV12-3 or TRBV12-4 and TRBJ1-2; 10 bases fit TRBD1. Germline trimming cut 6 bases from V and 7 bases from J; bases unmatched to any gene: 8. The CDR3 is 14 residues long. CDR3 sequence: CASSQVTGGGGYTF. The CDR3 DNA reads TGTGCCAGCAGCCAAGTGACAGGGGGCGGTGGCTACACCTTC.

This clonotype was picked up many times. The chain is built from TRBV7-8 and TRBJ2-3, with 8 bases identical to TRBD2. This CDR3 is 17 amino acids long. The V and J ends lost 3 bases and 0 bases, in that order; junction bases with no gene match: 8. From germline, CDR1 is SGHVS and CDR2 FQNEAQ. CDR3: CASSFQSGRGSTDTQYF. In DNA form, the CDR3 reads TGTGCCAGCAGCTTTCAGAGCGGGAGAGGTAGCACAGATACGCAGTATTTT.

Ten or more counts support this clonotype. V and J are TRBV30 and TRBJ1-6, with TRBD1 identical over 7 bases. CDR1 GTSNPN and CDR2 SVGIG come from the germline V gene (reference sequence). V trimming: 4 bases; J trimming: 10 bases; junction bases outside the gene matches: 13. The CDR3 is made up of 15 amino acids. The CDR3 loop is CAWTMTGSVRSPLHF. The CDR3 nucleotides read TGTGCCTGGACAATGACAGGGAGCGTAAGATCACCCCTCCACTTT.

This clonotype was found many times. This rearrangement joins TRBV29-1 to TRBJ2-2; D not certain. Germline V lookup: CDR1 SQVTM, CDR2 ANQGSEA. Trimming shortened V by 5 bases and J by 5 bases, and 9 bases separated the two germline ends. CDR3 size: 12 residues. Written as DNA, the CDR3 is TGCAGCGTTAGAGGCGGTACCGGGGAGCTGTTTTTT. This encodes CSVRGGTGELFF.

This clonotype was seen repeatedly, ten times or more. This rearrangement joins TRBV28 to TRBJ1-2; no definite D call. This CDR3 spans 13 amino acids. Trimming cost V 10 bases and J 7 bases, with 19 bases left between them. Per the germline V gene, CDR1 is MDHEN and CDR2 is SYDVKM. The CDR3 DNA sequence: TGTGCCACCTGGATCGGGGAGGGATTTGGCTACACCTTC. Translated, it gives CATWIGEGFGYTF.

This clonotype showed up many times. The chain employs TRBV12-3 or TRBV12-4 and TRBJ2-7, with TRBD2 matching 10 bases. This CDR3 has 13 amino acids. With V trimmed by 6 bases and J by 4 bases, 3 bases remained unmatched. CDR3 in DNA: TGTGCCAGCAGGGTAGCGGGAGGTTACGAGCAGTACTTC. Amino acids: CASRVAGGYEQYF.

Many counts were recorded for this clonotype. CDR3 loop: CAIGESSGRETQYF. In DNA, the CDR3 is TGTGCCATCGGGGAGAGTAGCGGGAGAGAGACCCAGTACTTC. The chain uses TRBV10-3 and TRBJ2-5; the match to TRBD2 covers 9 bases. CDR1 ENHRY and CDR2 SYGVKD come from the germline V gene. The CDR3 loop spans 14 amino acids. V lost 8 bases to trimming and J lost 4 bases; unmatched junction nucleotides: 8.

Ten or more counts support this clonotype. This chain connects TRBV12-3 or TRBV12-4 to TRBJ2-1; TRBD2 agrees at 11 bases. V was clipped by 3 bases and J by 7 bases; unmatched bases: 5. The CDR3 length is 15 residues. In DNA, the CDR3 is TGTGCCAGCAGTTTTACTAGCGGGAGCGGGAATGAGCAGTTCTTC. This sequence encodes CASSFTSGSGNEQFF.

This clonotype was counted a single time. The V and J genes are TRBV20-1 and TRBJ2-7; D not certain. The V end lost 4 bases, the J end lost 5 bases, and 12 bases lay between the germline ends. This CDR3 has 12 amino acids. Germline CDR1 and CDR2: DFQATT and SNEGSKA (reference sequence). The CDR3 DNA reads TGCAGTGCTATAGGTGCGACCCACGAGCAGTACTTC. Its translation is CSAIGATHEQYF.

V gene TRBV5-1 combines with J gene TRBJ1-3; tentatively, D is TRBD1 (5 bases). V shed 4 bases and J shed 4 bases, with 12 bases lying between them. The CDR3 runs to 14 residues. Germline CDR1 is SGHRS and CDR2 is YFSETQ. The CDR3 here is CASSDRDFGNTIYF. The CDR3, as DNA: TGCGCCAGCAGCGACCGGGACTTCGGAAACACCATATATTTT.

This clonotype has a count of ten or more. CDR3 amino acids: CASSSSGISYEQYF. The CDR3, as DNA: TGTGCCAGCAGCTCAAGCGGGATCTCCTACGAGCAGTACTTC. J is TRBJ2-7 and V is TRBV7-8, with 7 bases identical to TRBD2. The germline CDR1 and CDR2 sequences are SGHVS and FQNEAQ. The CDR3 totals 14 residues. J gave up 0 bases and V 4 bases, and 3 bases lay outside the gene matches.

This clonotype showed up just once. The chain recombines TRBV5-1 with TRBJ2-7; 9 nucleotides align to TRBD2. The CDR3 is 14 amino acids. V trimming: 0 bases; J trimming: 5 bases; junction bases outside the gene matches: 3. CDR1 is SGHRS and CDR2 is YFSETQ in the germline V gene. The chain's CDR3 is CASSLEREVNEQYF. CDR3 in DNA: TGCGCCAGCAGCTTGGAGCGGGAGGTTAACGAGCAGTACTTC.

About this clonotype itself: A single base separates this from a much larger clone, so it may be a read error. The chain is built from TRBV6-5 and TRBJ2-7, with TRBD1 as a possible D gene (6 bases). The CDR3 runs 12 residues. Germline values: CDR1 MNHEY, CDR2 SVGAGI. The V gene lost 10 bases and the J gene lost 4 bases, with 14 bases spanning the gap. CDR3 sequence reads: CAIRDQGYEQYF. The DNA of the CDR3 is TGTGCCATCAGAGATCAGGGGTACGAGCAGTACTTC.

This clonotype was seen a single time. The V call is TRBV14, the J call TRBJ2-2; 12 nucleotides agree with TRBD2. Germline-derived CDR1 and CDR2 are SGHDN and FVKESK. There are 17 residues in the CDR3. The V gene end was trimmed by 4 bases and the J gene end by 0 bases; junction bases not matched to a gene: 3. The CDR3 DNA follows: TGTGCCAGCAGCCGGGGACTAGCGGGTGCGAACACCGGGGAGCTGTTTTTT. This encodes CASSRGLAGANTGELFF.

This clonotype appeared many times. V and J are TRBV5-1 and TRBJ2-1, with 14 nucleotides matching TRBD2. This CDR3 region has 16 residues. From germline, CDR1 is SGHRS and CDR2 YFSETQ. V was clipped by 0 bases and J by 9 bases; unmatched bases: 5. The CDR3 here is CASSLDPGLAGVEQFF. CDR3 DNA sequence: TGCGCCAGCAGCTTGGACCCGGGACTAGCGGGAGTTGAGCAGTTCTTC.

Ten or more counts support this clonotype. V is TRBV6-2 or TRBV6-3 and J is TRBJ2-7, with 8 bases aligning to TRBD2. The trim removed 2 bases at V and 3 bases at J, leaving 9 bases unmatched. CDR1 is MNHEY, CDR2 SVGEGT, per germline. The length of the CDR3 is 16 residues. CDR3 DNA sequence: TGTGCCAGCAGTTACGCACGCACTAGCGGAGACTACGAGCAGTACTTC. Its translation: CASSYARTSGDYEQYF.

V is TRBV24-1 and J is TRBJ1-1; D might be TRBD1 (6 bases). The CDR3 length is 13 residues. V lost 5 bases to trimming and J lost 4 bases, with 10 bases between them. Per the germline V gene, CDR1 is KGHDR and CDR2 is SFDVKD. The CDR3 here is CATSGGTPTEAFF. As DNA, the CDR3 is TGTGCCACCAGTGGAGGGACACCCACTGAAGCTTTCTTT.

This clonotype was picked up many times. CDR3 in amino acids: CASSFTGTSGPANTGELFF. The CDR3 DNA reads as TGTGCCAGCAGCTTCACCGGGACTAGCGGACCCGCGAACACCGGGGAGCTGTTTTTT. The J gene is TRBJ2-2, the V gene TRBV9, with 11 bases identical to TRBD2. The germline CDR1 and CDR2 sequences are SGDLS and YYNGEE. Trimming took 4 bases from V and 0 from J; bases not matched to a gene: 11. The CDR3 is 19 residues long.

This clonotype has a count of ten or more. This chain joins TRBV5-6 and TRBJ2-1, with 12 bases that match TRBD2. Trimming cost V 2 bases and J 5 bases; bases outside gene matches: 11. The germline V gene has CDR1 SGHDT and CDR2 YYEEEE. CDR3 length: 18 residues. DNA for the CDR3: TGTGCCAGCAGCTTAGGGGGTGGAAGACTAGCGGGAGACAATGAGCAGTTCTTC. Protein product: CASSLGGGRLAGDNEQFF.

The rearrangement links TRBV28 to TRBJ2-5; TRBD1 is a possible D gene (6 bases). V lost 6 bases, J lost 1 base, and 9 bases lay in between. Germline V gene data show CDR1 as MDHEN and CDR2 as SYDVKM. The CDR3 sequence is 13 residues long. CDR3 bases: TGTGCCAGCAGAAAAGGGGGCCAAGAGACCCAGTACTTC. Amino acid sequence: CASRKGGQETQYF.

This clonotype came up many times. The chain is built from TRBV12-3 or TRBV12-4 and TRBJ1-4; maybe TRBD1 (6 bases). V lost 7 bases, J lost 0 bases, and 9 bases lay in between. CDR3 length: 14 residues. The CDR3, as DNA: TGTGCCAGCAAAAGGACAGCAACTAATGAAAAACTGTTTTTT. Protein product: CASKRTATNEKLFF.

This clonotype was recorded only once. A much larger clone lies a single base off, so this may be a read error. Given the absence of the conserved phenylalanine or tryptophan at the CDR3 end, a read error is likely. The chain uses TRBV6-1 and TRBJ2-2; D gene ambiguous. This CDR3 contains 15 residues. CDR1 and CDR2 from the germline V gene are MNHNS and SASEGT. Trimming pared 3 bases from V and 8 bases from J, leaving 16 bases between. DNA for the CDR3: TGTGCCAGCAGTGATGGAAGCGCTTTAGCAGGGGAGCTGTTTGTT. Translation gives CASSDGSALAGELFV.

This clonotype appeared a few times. Here the CDR3 DNA reads TGTGCCAGCAGTCCACGACAGAATTCACCCCTCCACTTT. It translates to CASSPRQNSPLHF. The gene calls are TRBV28 and TRBJ1-6; weak D call: TRBD1 (5 bases). The CDR3 is 13 residues long. Germline CDR1 is MDHEN and CDR2 is SYDVKM. Trimming left V 5 bases short and J 7 bases short, with 9 bases between.